This T cell receptor beta chain was observed in a study of blood T cells in healthy people across ages. Notes on this clonotype: What it binds is not known.

Each sample had at least 6 million PBMCs isolated. A J-beta primer mix and a sample-barcoded 5' primer were used in a second PCR of roughly 6 to 11 cycles. MiXCR, applied by TCRdb to the 5' RACE reads, yields one record per CDR3 protein. This sample has approximately 490,000 distinct CDR3 sequences; about 25% occur once, and the top ten carry approximately 8.7%. V was shortened by 6 bases and J by 1 base, with 18 bases between the two germline ends. The CDR3 runs 16 residues. Germline CDR1 MNHEY, CDR2 SMNVEV (reference sequence). Study findings and constraints: Fewer expanded clones and more diversity marked long-lived versus aged donors.

These data also formed part of another study, on T cells of mothers and their children. That report notes: A few healthy Caucasian mothers and their six children were the donors. Regardless of relatedness, pairs show thymic selection shaping TCR recombination output in a similar manner.

Sequenced input: blood. The chain carries TRBV27 and TRBJ2-5, with D perhaps matching TRBD1 (6 bases). This TCR was sampled from a boy between 10 and 17 years old in good health. The CDR3 region has the DNA TGTGCCAGCAGCCTCAGGGGAAGAAGCGGCCAAGAGACCCAGTACTTC. It encodes CASSLRGRSGQETQYF.